The clone carrying this T cell receptor (beta chain) has ten or more counts. Antigen: not known. The CDR3 has 13 amino acids. V lost 6 bases, J lost 3 bases, and 14 bases lay in between. Germline lookup yields CDR1 DFQATT and CDR2 SNEGSKA (reference sequence). This specimen belongs to a study of early T cells in non-severe SARS-CoV-2 infection. Study summary: Unsorted whole blood bulk RNA was sequenced, with unpaired chains.

The protocol attached unique molecular identifiers to individual cDNA molecules. A single record per CDR3 protein comes from TCRdb applying MiXCR to the 5' RACE reads. Of over 100,000 distinct CDR3 sequences in the sample, around 14% were seen once. Study results and limitations: VDJdb matches were skewed toward anti-spike CD8 T cell responses.

This receptor was obtained from an adult who was a healthcare worker with PCR-confirmed SARS-CoV-2 infection or an uninfected control (not recorded which). The V and J genes are TRBV20-1 and TRBJ1-1; no clear D. Material for sequencing was whole blood. DNA for the CDR3: TGCAGTGCGGCACCCCTGGGGTACACTGAAGCTTTCTTT. It encodes CSAAPLGYTEAFF.